A single sample is the source of the 27 T cell receptor beta chains below, sequenced in a study of PD-L1 blockade in urothelial cancer. Profiling relied on immunoSEQ multiplex PCR, and the TCRdb table lists in-frame clones only, not all of them. The sample holds 80,000 to 95,000 clones, 83% seen once. As to time point: peripheral blood 6 weeks after treatment start. The sequencing used PBMCs, collected around atezolizumab (anti-PD-L1) treatment. These receptors all come from a man in his 70s with urothelial cancer.

This chain uses TRBV5-6 with TRBJ2-5; TRBD2 matches 10 bases. Trimming at V came to 2 bases and at J to 1 base, leaving 5 bases not matched to a gene. The CDR3 loop spans 16 amino acids. Germline V gene sequence: CDR1 SGHDT, CDR2 YYEEEE. CDR3 DNA sequence: TGTGCCAGCAGCTTATTAACTAGCGGGGCCCAAGAGACCCAGTACTTC. Protein: CASSLLTSGAQETQYF.

V and J are TRBV10-3 and TRBJ1-5; the match to TRBD1 covers 11 bases. CDR3 length: 13 residues. Germline CDR1 and CDR2: ENHRY and SYGVKD. V was clipped by 8 bases and J by 6 bases; unmatched bases: 3. For the CDR3, the DNA is TGTGCCATCGGACAGGGGGCTGGTCAGCCCCAGCATTTT. It encodes CAIGQGAGQPQHF.

The rearrangement joins TRBV4-1 to TRBJ2-2, with TRBD2 as a possible D gene (6 bases). Germline-derived CDR1 and CDR2 are MGHRA and YSYEKL. Between the trimmed V and J ends, which lost 2 bases and 1 base, there was a span of 8 bases. The CDR3 totals 15 residues. CDR3 loop: CASSQMGGNTGELFF. The CDR3, as DNA: TGCGCCAGCAGCCAAATGGGGGGGAACACCGGGGAGCTGTTTTTT.

CDR3 amino acids: CATSPRQGLYGYTF. CDR3 DNA: TGTGCCACCAGCCCGCGACAGGGCCTCTATGGCTACACCTTC. This chain links TRBV15 with TRBJ1-2; the match to TRBD1 covers 7 bases. The CDR3 is made up of 14 amino acids. Germline trimming cut 5 bases from V and 4 bases from J; bases unmatched to any gene: 7. CDR1 and CDR2 (germline): LNHNV, YYDKDF (reference sequence).

V gene TRBV7-8 combines with J gene TRBJ1-1; no clear D. This CDR3 is built from 16 residues. Trimming removed 5 bases at V and 2 bases at J, with 18 bases between. CDR1 and CDR2 (germline): SGHVS, FQNEAQ. The CDR3 DNA reads TGTGCCAGCAGCCAATCATCATGGCAGTATAACACTGAAGCTTTCTTT. Encoded protein: CASSQSSWQYNTEAFF.

V usage is TRBV2 and J usage is TRBJ2-7; the D is unclear. Germline CDR1 and CDR2: SNHLY and FYNNEI. Trimming stripped 6 bases from V and 12 bases from J, with 18 bases between. The CDR3 is 12 residues long. DNA of the CDR3: TGTGCCAGCAGGGAGCTTACCGGTTTGCGGTACTTC. Its protein product is CASRELTGLRYF.

The chain employs TRBV13 and TRBJ2-1; D is uncertain. The CDR3 sequence is 11 residues long. V was pared by 4 bases and J by 8 bases, with 6 bases between. From germline, CDR1 is PRHDT and CDR2 FYEKMQ (reference sequence). CDR3 in amino acids: CASSSRDEQFF. CDR3 DNA sequence: TGTGCCAGCAGCTCGCGTGATGAGCAGTTCTTC.

The rearrangement joins TRBV28 to TRBJ1-5, with 7 bases identical to TRBD1. The length of the CDR3 is 17 residues. Germline V gene lookup returns CDR1 MDHEN and CDR2 SYDVKM. V shed 7 bases, J shed 0 bases, and the junction held 12 bases outside the gene matches. The CDR3, as DNA: TGTGCCAGCACTTACATAGGGGGCGGTTATAGCAATCAGCCCCAGCATTTT. This codes for CASTYIGGGYSNQPQHF.

The rearrangement uses TRBV19 and TRBJ1-1; 8 positions agree with TRBD1. From germline, CDR1 is LNHDA and CDR2 SQIVND (reference sequence). The ends lost 5 bases at V and 3 bases at J; junction bases unmatched: 8. The CDR3 length is 15 residues. DNA for the CDR3: TGTGCCAGTAGTTCACCCGGACAGGGAGACACTGAAGCTTTCTTT. Its protein is CASSSPGQGDTEAFF.

CDR3 sequence reads: CASRREVLAEYTGELFF. CDR3 sequence (DNA): TGTGCCAGCCGCCGGGAGGTGCTAGCGGAATACACCGGGGAGCTGTTTTTT. The chain joins TRBV19 to TRBJ2-2; 7 bases fit TRBD2. After removal of 9 bases from V and 3 bases from J, the junction contained 16 bases not matched to a gene. The CDR3 extends over 17 amino acids. Germline assignment: CDR1 LNHDA and CDR2 SQIVND (reference sequence).

This chain connects TRBV7-2 to TRBJ2-1; 8 bases line up with TRBD2. V shed 6 bases, J shed 5 bases, and the junction held 15 bases outside the gene matches. This CDR3 has 17 amino acids. Germline V gene lookup returns CDR1 SGHTA and CDR2 FQGNSA. CDR3 residues: CASRLPVRGGQDNEQFF. DNA of the CDR3: TGTGCCAGCAGGCTCCCCGTTCGGGGGGGCCAGGACAATGAGCAGTTCTTC.

This clone was detected only once. The chain combines TRBV12-5 with TRBJ2-7, with a tentative D call TRBD1 (6 bases). Germline values: CDR1 LGHNT, CDR2 FRNRAP. The V end lost 5 bases, the J end lost 7 bases, and 12 bases lay between the germline ends. The CDR3 consists of 12 residues. DNA of the CDR3: TGTGCTAGTGGTCCCGAGGGGACAGAGCAGTACTTC. Amino acids: CASGPEGTEQYF.

The chain uses TRBV6-1 and TRBJ2-7, with 7 bases fitting TRBD1. This CDR3 spans 12 amino acids. The germline V gene encodes CDR1 MNHNS and CDR2 SASEGT. V dropped 7 bases and J dropped 4; count of bases not matched to a gene: 4. Here the CDR3 DNA reads TGTGCCAGCACCGGACAGGCATACGAGCAGTACTTC. Residues: CASTGQAYEQYF.

This chain joins TRBV27 and TRBJ2-3; D gene unclear. The CDR3 sequence is 13 residues long. The V end lost 5 bases, the J end lost 4 bases, and 10 bases lay between the germline ends. CDR1 is MNHEY, CDR2 SMNVEV, per germline (reference sequence). The CDR3 reads CASSIHSPDTQYF. CDR3 DNA sequence: TGTGCCAGCAGTATCCACTCGCCAGATACGCAGTATTTT.

The chain links TRBV6-6 to TRBJ2-1; 7 nucleotides line up with TRBD1. Trimming cost V 6 bases and J 5 bases; bases outside gene matches: 7. The germline CDR1 and CDR2 sequences are MNHNY and SVGAGI (reference sequence). This CDR3 has 14 amino acids. The CDR3 here is CASSPRDSDNEQFF. The CDR3, as DNA: TGTGCCAGCAGCCCACGGGACAGCGACAATGAGCAGTTCTTC.

This clone was counted between two and nine times. Other nucleotide sequences from this sample produce the same CDR3. The chain has TRBV7-6 and TRBJ2-1; a possible D gene is TRBD1 (5 bases). Trimming pared 5 bases from V and 7 bases from J, leaving 18 bases between. The CDR3 is 15 amino acids. Germline assignment: CDR1 SGHVS and CDR2 FNYEAQ. DNA of the CDR3: TGTGCCAGCAGCCTGGTAGGGGTAATCTCGAATGAGCAGTTCTTC. Amino acid sequence: CASSLVGVISNEQFF.

This rearrangement joins TRBV7-2 to TRBJ2-3, with 8 bases that match TRBD1. The CDR3 consists of 15 residues. V lost 6 bases to trimming and J lost 2 bases; unmatched junction nucleotides: 7. Germline V gene data show CDR1 as SGHTA and CDR2 as FQGNSA. CDR3 residues: CASSRQGAYTDTQYF. CDR3 in DNA: TGTGCCAGCAGTCGTCAGGGGGCGTACACAGATACGCAGTATTTT.

The rearrangement uses TRBV5-4 and TRBJ1-2, with 9 bases matching TRBD1. CDR3 length: 14 amino acids. The trim removed 0 bases at V and 7 bases at J, leaving 4 bases unmatched. The germline gives CDR1 SGHNT, CDR2 YYREEE (reference sequence). The CDR3 sequence: CASSLETGGVGYTF. The DNA of the CDR3 is TGTGCCAGCAGCTTGGAAACAGGGGGCGTTGGCTACACCTTC.

V usage is TRBV19 and J usage is TRBJ2-3; TRBD1 is a possible D gene (6 bases). The CDR3 totals 15 residues. The germline V and J ends were trimmed by 7 bases and 0 bases, with 14 bases remaining between them. CDR1 and CDR2 (germline): LNHDA, SQIVND (reference sequence). The CDR3 bases are TGTGCCAGTACCCTGGGGACATATAGCACAGATACGCAGTATTTT. It specifies CASTLGTYSTDTQYF.

This clone has a handful of counts. The chain couples TRBV6-5 to TRBJ1-5; TRBD1 agrees at 9 bases. The CDR3 is made up of 15 amino acids. CDR1 is MNHEY, CDR2 SVGAGI, per germline. Losses at the gene ends were 6 bases for V and 4 bases for J; bases not matched to a gene: 7. The CDR3: CASSRSGTGNQPQHF. CDR3 coding DNA: TGTGCCAGCAGCCGTTCCGGGACAGGGAATCAGCCCCAGCATTTT.

The rearrangement uses TRBV15 and TRBJ1-5; TRBD1 matches 9 bases. The V and J ends lost 5 bases and 3 bases, in that order; junction bases with no gene match: 5. The V gene's germline CDR1 is LNHNV and CDR2 YYDKDF (reference sequence). The CDR3 consists of 15 residues. In DNA form, the CDR3 reads TGTGCCACCAGCTCGGGACAGGGAATCAATCAGCCCCAGCATTTT. Its protein product is CATSSGQGINQPQHF.

The table lists this clone with a few counts. V gene TRBV18 combines with J gene TRBJ1-4, with 11 bases fitting TRBD1. Germline CDR1 is KGHSH and CDR2 is LQKENI. The CDR3 runs to 15 residues. The V and J ends lost 5 bases and 6 bases, in that order; junction bases with no gene match: 5. CDR3 sequence (DNA): TGTGCCAGCTCAGAATGGACAGGGGGCGATGAAAAACTGTTTTTT. This translates into CASSEWTGGDEKLFF.

The chain joins TRBV10-2 to TRBJ1-5; D uncertain. CDR3 length: 13 residues. Trimming removed 2 bases at V and 7 bases at J, with 9 bases between. The germline V gene has CDR1 WSHSY and CDR2 SAAADI. CDR3 sequence (DNA): TGCGCCAGCAGTGAGGGACTCGGCCAGCCCCAGCATTTT. This sequence encodes CASSEGLGQPQHF.

The chain combines TRBV14 with TRBJ1-1; a weak D match, TRBD1 (5 bases). This CDR3 is 12 amino acids long. Germline V gives CDR1 SGHDN, CDR2 FVKESK. With 2 bases removed from V and 12 bases from J, the gap between germline ends came to 13 bases. CDR3 sequence (DNA): TGTGCCAGCAGCCAAACGCGCAGGGCGACTTTCTTT. Amino acids: CASSQTRRATFF.

The chain combines TRBV5-4 with TRBJ2-7, with a possible D match to TRBD2 (7 bases). The V and J ends lost 0 bases and 6 bases respectively, with 19 bases between them. Germline-derived CDR1 and CDR2 are SGHNT and YYREEE (reference sequence). CDR3 size: 16 residues. The CDR3 region has the DNA TGTGCCAGCAGCTTGGAACTTGCCGCGGGGGCCTCCGAGCAGTACTTC. This sequence encodes CASSLELAAGASEQYF.

The chain joins TRBV11-1 to TRBJ1-2, with TRBD1 identical over 9 bases. With 3 bases clipped from V and 6 bases from J, the junction kept 2 bases outside the gene matches. The germline CDR1 and CDR2 sequences are SGHAT and FQDESV (reference sequence). The CDR3 spans 13 residues. The CDR3 is CASSLGQGHGYTF. The CDR3 DNA sequence: TGTGCCAGCAGCTTGGGACAGGGACATGGCTACACCTTC.

Details on this clone: Other DNA sequences of this sample code for an identical CDR3. The V and J genes are TRBV5-1 and TRBJ1-1, with D possibly matching TRBD1 (6 bases). CDR1 is SGHRS, CDR2 YFSETQ, per germline. The CDR3 contains 15 residues. V was clipped by 0 bases and J by 2 bases, with 11 bases between them. CDR3 DNA sequence: TGCGCCAGCAGCTTGGGGGCACAGGGAAACACTGAAGCTTTCTTT. It specifies CASSLGAQGNTEAFF.